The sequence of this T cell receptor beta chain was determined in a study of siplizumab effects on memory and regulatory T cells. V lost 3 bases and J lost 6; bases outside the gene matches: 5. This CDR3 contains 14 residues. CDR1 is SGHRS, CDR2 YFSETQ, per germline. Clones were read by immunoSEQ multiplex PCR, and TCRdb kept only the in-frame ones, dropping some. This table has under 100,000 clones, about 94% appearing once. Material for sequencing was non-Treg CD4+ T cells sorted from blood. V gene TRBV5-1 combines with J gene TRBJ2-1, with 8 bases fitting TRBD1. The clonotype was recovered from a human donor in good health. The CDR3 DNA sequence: TGCGCCAGCAGCTGGAGGACAGGGTCCAATGAGCAGTTCTTC. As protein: CASSWRTGSNEQFF.